The rows below give T cell receptor beta chains drawn from one sample of a study of quantifying T cell responses using KT2 cells. MiXCR, run by TCRdb on the UMI-ligation and nested PCR reads, gives a single entry per CDR3 protein. Among under 35,000 distinct CDR3 sequences, 7.3% were seen once, and the ten largest hold around a sixth. Specimen: PBMCs spiked with cells of the T cell clone KT2. The receptors come from a human donor. CDR3s include the opening cysteine and the closing phenylalanine or tryptophan. Fields, in order: CDR3 length, clone size, D gene, J gene, V gene, CDR3 DNA, CDR3 protein. A D gene is named only where the DNA matches it firmly. Clone size is stated in some rows and not others, as once, few, many or a class when expanded.

cdr3_length: 14; clone_size: few; d_call: TRBD1; j_call: TRBJ1-1; v_call: TRBV30; cdr3_nt: TGTGCCTGGAGTGCGGGACAGCCGAACACTGAAGCTTTCTTT; cdr3_aa: CAWSAGQPNTEAFF
cdr3_length: 13; clone_size: many; d_call: .; j_call: TRBJ1-1; v_call: TRBV6-5; cdr3_nt: TGTGCCAGCAATCGTCAGCCGAACACTGAAGCTTTCTTT; cdr3_aa: CASNRQPNTEAFF
cdr3_length: 18; clone_size: many; d_call: .; j_call: TRBJ2-1; v_call: TRBV20-1; cdr3_nt: TGCAGTGCTAGGGACTTTCACTTCAGGAGGGCCCTCTACAATGAGCAGTTCTTC; cdr3_aa: CSARDFHFRRALYNEQFF
cdr3_length: 13; clone_size: many; d_call: .; j_call: TRBJ1-2; v_call: TRBV20-1; cdr3_nt: TGCAGTGCTAGAGTCTCGGGGTCGGGTGGCTACACCTTC; cdr3_aa: CSARVSGSGGYTF
cdr3_length: 17; clone_size: .; d_call: .; j_call: TRBJ2-3; v_call: TRBV4-2; cdr3_nt: TGTGCCAGCAGCCAGGGAGACCGGGACTCACACACAGATACGCAGTATTTT; cdr3_aa: CASSQGDRDSHTDTQYF
cdr3_length: 16; clone_size: once; d_call: TRBD1; j_call: TRBJ1-1; v_call: TRBV6-1; cdr3_nt: TGTGCCAGCAGTGGGAGGGACAGGGGAGTAGGGACTGAAGCTTTCTTT; cdr3_aa: CASSGRDRGVGTEAFF
cdr3_length: 15; clone_size: many; d_call: TRBD2; j_call: TRBJ2-7; v_call: TRBV10-3; cdr3_nt: TGTGCCATCAGTGATCCGGGACTAGCGGGCTACGAGCAGTACTTC; cdr3_aa: CAISDPGLAGYEQYF
cdr3_length: 16; clone_size: .; d_call: TRBD1; j_call: TRBJ1-1; v_call: TRBV6-2/TRBV6-3; cdr3_nt: TGTGCCAGCAGCTCGGACAGGGTAAGCCCGTCAACTGAAGCTTTCTTT; cdr3_aa: CASSSDRVSPSTEAFF
cdr3_length: 21; clone_size: many; d_call: .; j_call: TRBJ1-3; v_call: TRBV13; cdr3_nt: TGTGCCAGCAGCTTTCGGTCCCCCGGACAAGTCATCCGGAGCTCTGGAAACACCATATATTTT; cdr3_aa: CASSFRSPGQVIRSSGNTIYF
cdr3_length: 13; clone_size: .; d_call: .; j_call: TRBJ2-4; v_call: TRBV3-1; cdr3_nt: TGTGCCAGCAGCCAATATAGAAGGAACATTCAGTACTTC; cdr3_aa: CASSQYRRNIQYF
cdr3_length: 15; clone_size: few; d_call: .; j_call: TRBJ2-1; v_call: TRBV2; cdr3_nt: TGTGCCAGCAGTGGAGGGGGGACCTCCTACAATGAGCAGTTCTTC; cdr3_aa: CASSGGGTSYNEQFF
cdr3_length: 13; clone_size: many; d_call: .; j_call: TRBJ2-7; v_call: TRBV20-1; cdr3_nt: TGCAGTGCTAGAGCAGGGAGGGGGTACGAGCAGTACTTC; cdr3_aa: CSARAGRGYEQYF
cdr3_length: 15; clone_size: few; d_call: .; j_call: TRBJ2-5; v_call: TRBV27; cdr3_nt: TGTGCCAGCAGTCCTGGGACGATCGGCTTGGAGACCCAGTACTTC; cdr3_aa: CASSPGTIGLETQYF
cdr3_length: 15; clone_size: many; d_call: TRBD1; j_call: TRBJ1-2; v_call: TRBV13; cdr3_nt: TGTGCCAGCAGCCCCACAGGGGTAGAGGATTATGGCTACACCTTC; cdr3_aa: CASSPTGVEDYGYTF
cdr3_length: 16; clone_size: .; d_call: TRBD2; j_call: TRBJ2-7; v_call: TRBV12-3/TRBV12-4; cdr3_nt: TGTGCCAGCAGTTTCGAGCGGGAGGGCCATCGCGACGAGCAGTACTTC; cdr3_aa: CASSFEREGHRDEQYF